These 5 T cell receptor beta chains were all obtained from the same sample, sequenced in a study of cytomegalovirus exposure and HLA in healthy donors. The PCR used 60 Vbeta and 13 Jbeta primers. The repertoire was sequenced with immunoSEQ multiplex PCR; TCRdb's copy has only in-frame clones and lacks some. The sample consists of some 120,000 clones, over 60% of them appearing once. The sequencing sample was made of PBMCs. The source of these receptors is a man aged 25-45 years in good health and CMV-seropositive.

The V call is TRBV4-2, the J call TRBJ1-2; D remains unclear. The V end lost 3 bases, the J end lost 4 bases, and 15 bases lay between the germline ends. Germline loops: CDR1 LGHNA, CDR2 YNFKEQ. The CDR3 is 15 amino acids. CDR3 protein: CASSQPHEPLYGYTF. CDR3 DNA: TGTGCCAGCAGCCAGCCACACGAACCCCTCTATGGCTACACCTTC.

DNA of the CDR3: TGTGCCAGCAGCTCCCTCCAGGGGTCCCACGAGCAGTACTTC. It codes for CASSSLQGSHEQYF. The rearrangement links TRBV11-1 to TRBJ2-7; D is possibly TRBD1 (6 bases). The V and J ends lost 4 bases and 5 bases respectively, with 15 bases between them. From germline, CDR1 is SGHAT and CDR2 FQDESV (reference sequence). The CDR3 sequence is 14 residues long.

The chain is built from TRBV19 and TRBJ2-6, with 10 bases fitting TRBD1. The CDR3 has 18 residues. The germline CDR1 and CDR2 sequences are LNHDA and SQIVND (reference sequence). Trimming at V came to 5 bases and at J to 1 base, leaving 8 bases not matched to a gene. This chain's CDR3 is CASSLRDRGLSGANVLTF. The CDR3 coding sequence is TGTGCCAGTAGTCTCCGGGACAGGGGACTTTCTGGGGCCAACGTCCTGACTTTC.

The V gene is TRBV30, the J gene TRBJ2-1; weak D call: TRBD2 (5 bases). Trimming removed 0 bases from V and 10 bases from J, with 16 bases in between. Per germline, CDR1 GTSNPN and CDR2 SVGIG (reference sequence). This CDR3 is built from 14 residues. This CDR3 reads CAWSVGLGAREQFF. The DNA for the CDR3 is TGTGCCTGGAGTGTAGGACTGGGCGCTAGGGAGCAGTTCTTC.

In this sample, this clone turned up a few times. The chain has TRBV19 and TRBJ1-2, with 10 bases that match TRBD1. CDR3 length: 14 residues. V was pared by 5 bases and J by 4 bases, with 4 bases of the junction left unmatched. Looked up from germline, CDR1 is LNHDA and CDR2 is SQIVND (reference sequence). In DNA form, the CDR3 reads TGTGCCAGTAGTGAGACAGGGGGCATCTATGGCTACACCTTC. As protein: CASSETGGIYGYTF.